This T cell receptor beta chain derives from a study of metastatic and nonmetastatic thyroid tumors. The wider study: Repertoire comparisons spanned blood and tumor or nodule tissue from malignant and benign thyroid patients. Whole-study findings and limits: Malignant tumors reportedly showed significantly higher TCR beta diversity than benign nodules in both blood and tumor.

Authors' processing steps: The authors used CDR3 differences across clinicopathological groups to build a distant-metastasis classifier for papillary thyroid cancer. MiXCR reprocessed the PCR reads for TCRdb. The V and J calls and clone size come from TCRdb's table, not from the authors' own analysis. The data show 23,000 or so clones, 20% to 25% seen once. Ahead of thyroid surgery, no patient had received treatment of any kind. Comment on this clone: Antigen unknown.

The ends lost 6 bases at V and 6 bases at J; junction bases unmatched: 13. Germline V CDR1 and CDR2: SGHRS, YFSETQ. The CDR3 covers 17 residues. The receptor comes from a male donor with papillary thyroid cancer or a benign thyroid nodule (not recorded which). Some clones in this sample may be carry-over from other donors' samples. The sample was blood. The genes are TRBV5-1 and TRBJ2-1; 12 bases align to TRBD2. CDR3 nucleotides: TGCGCCAGCATCGGAGCCAGACTAGCGGGAGAGGTCAATGAGCAGTTCTTC. Residues: CASIGARLAGEVNEQFF.